This TCR beta chain was profiled in a study of technical replicates of blood from a few donors. The data were produced by immunoSEQ multiplex PCR, yet TCRdb's version contains in-frame clones alone and is incomplete. Among about 69,000 clones listed, approximately 89% were seen once. There are 15 residues in the CDR3. Germline loops: CDR1 SGHNT, CDR2 YYREEE (reference sequence). Trimming took 4 bases from V and 2 from J; bases not matched to a gene: 7. The sequenced sample was PBMCs. The origin of this receptor is a human donor in good health. Some clones in this sample may be carry-over from other donors' samples. The chain joins TRBV5-4 to TRBJ2-7, with 9 bases identical to TRBD2. CDR3: CASSPQSGGPYEQYF. CDR3 coding DNA: TGTGCCAGCAGCCCCCAAAGCGGGGGGCCCTACGAGCAGTACTTC.